A selection of T cell receptor beta chains follows, all from one sample in a study of T cell responses to AZD1222 COVID-19 vaccine. Profiled with immunoSEQ multiplex PCR; TCRdb holds only in-frame clones, not every one. The sample holds about 120,000 clones, approximately 94% seen once. Sequencing was performed on peripheral blood, taken 28 days after the second AZD1222 dose. The receptors shown here come from an adult who received the AZD1222 COVID-19 vaccine. Each CDR3 is given with its conserved first and last residue. Fields, in order: V gene, D gene, clone size, J gene, CDR3 protein, CDR3 DNA. The D gene is left open where the match is weak. For some rows the clone size is stated as once, few or many, or as a class when expanded; others skip it.

V: TRBV6-6; D: TRBD1; size: NA; J: TRBJ1-6; CDR3: CASTEGADNSPLHF; DNA: TGTGCCAGCACGGAGGGGGCAGATAATTCACCCCTCCACTTT
V: TRBV3-1/TRBV3-2; D: NA; size: NA; J: TRBJ1-1; CDR3: CASSRNSGEFGQAFF; DNA: TGTGCCAGCAGCCGCAACTCGGGGGAGTTCGGTCAAGCTTTCTTT
V: TRBV6-5; D: NA; size: once; J: TRBJ1-1; CDR3: CASSSHRGLMNTEAFF; DNA: TGTGCCAGCAGTTCCCATAGGGGATTAATGAACACTGAAGCTTTCTTT
V: TRBV18; D: TRBD2; size: NA; J: TRBJ2-5; CDR3: CASSPRAGGQETQYF; DNA: TGTGCCAGCTCACCTCGAGCGGGGGGCCAAGAGACCCAGTACTTC
V: TRBV9; D: NA; size: NA; J: TRBJ2-2; CDR3: CASSPPRAITGELFF; DNA: TGTGCCAGCAGCCCCCCCAGGGCGATCACCGGGGAGCTGTTTTTT
V: TRBV7-2; D: NA; size: once; J: TRBJ1-5; CDR3: CASSLGVGGDNQPQHF; DNA: TGTGCCAGCAGCTTAGGGGTAGGTGGGGATAATCAGCCCCAGCATTTT
V: TRBV4-3; D: TRBD1; size: NA; J: TRBJ1-2; CDR3: CASSQDLGQGIRDGYTF; DNA: TGCGCCAGCAGCCAAGATTTGGGACAGGGCATCAGGGATGGCTACACCTTC
V: TRBV6-1; D: NA; size: NA; J: TRBJ1-4; CDR3: CASSEGRGTNEKLFF; DNA: TGTGCCAGCAGTGAAGGGCGCGGAACTAATGAAAAACTGTTTTTT
V: TRBV18; D: NA; size: NA; J: TRBJ2-7; CDR3: CASSPGGGFYEQYF; DNA: TGTGCCAGCTCACCTGGTGGGGGGTTCTACGAGCAGTACTTC
V: TRBV9; D: NA; size: NA; J: TRBJ1-4; CDR3: CASSVGQGRKEKLFF; DNA: TGTGCCAGCAGCGTAGGGCAGGGGAGGAAGGAAAAACTGTTTTTT
V: TRBV3-1/TRBV3-2; D: NA; size: NA; J: TRBJ2-5; CDR3: CASSQRGSGSSNQETQYF; DNA: TGTGCCAGCAGCCAACGGGGCTCGGGTAGCTCGAACCAAGAGACCCAGTACTTC
V: TRBV5-5; D: NA; size: NA; J: TRBJ1-2; CDR3: CASNPQGTYGYTF; DNA: TGTGCCAGCAACCCCCAGGGAACCTATGGCTACACCTTC
V: TRBV2; D: TRBD1; size: NA; J: TRBJ1-5; CDR3: CASSPDRGLRIGNQPQHF; DNA: TGTGCCAGCAGTCCGGACAGGGGACTACGCATTGGCAATCAGCCCCAGCATTTT
V: TRBV5-6; D: TRBD2; size: NA; J: TRBJ2-1; CDR3: CASSLESGRTNYNEQFF; DNA: TGTGCCAGCAGCTTGGAGAGCGGGAGAACGAACTACAATGAGCAGTTCTTC
V: TRBV27; D: NA; size: NA; J: TRBJ2-3; CDR3: CASLLADTQYF; DNA: TGTGCCAGCCTGCTGGCAGATACGCAGTATTTT
V: TRBV6-1; D: TRBD1; size: NA; J: TRBJ2-3; CDR3: CASSERSWDRGTDTQYF; DNA: TGTGCCAGCAGTGAACGGTCGTGGGACAGGGGCACAGATACGCAGTATTTT
V: TRBV29-1; D: TRBD2; size: NA; J: TRBJ2-1; CDR3: CSVEETSGQLYNEQFF; DNA: TGCAGCGTTGAAGAGACTAGCGGCCAGTTATACAATGAGCAGTTCTTC
V: TRBV19; D: NA; size: once; J: TRBJ1-2; CDR3: CASSLGGDGRGYTF; DNA: TGTGCCAGTAGCCTGGGAGGGGACGGAAGGGGCTACACCTTC
V: TRBV4-1; D: NA; size: once; J: TRBJ2-2; CDR3: CASSLLLFAGANGTGELFF; DNA: TGCGCCAGCAGCCTACTCCTCTTCGCGGGGGCCAACGGCACCGGGGAGCTGTTTTTT
V: TRBV6-5; D: TRBD1; size: NA; J: TRBJ1-6; CDR3: CASSTTGGRNSPLHF; DNA: TGTGCCAGCAGTACCACAGGGGGCCGTAATTCACCCCTCCACTTT
V: TRBV19; D: NA; size: NA; J: TRBJ1-5; CDR3: CASSIGPPGQPQHF; DNA: TGTGCCAGTAGTATAGGACCACCAGGTCAGCCCCAGCATTTT
V: TRBV6-5; D: NA; size: NA; J: TRBJ1-2; CDR3: CASRGAFTTGYTF; DNA: TGTGCCAGCAGGGGGGCTTTTACGACTGGCTACACCTTC
V: TRBV19; D: NA; size: NA; J: TRBJ2-3; CDR3: CASTPVAGRTDTQYF; DNA: TGTGCCAGTACCCCAGTGGCGGGGCGCACAGATACGCAGTATTTT
V: TRBV2; D: TRBD2; size: once; J: TRBJ2-5; CDR3: CASSEASGSSEETQYF; DNA: TGTGCCAGCAGTGAAGCTAGCGGGAGTAGTGAGGAGACCCAGTACTTC
V: TRBV14; D: NA; size: NA; J: TRBJ1-6; CDR3: CASSLAPPGSSYNSPLHF; DNA: TGTGCCAGCAGCCTCGCCCCACCAGGGAGCTCCTATAATTCACCCCTCCACTTT
V: TRBV30; D: NA; size: NA; J: TRBJ1-2; CDR3: CAWSVRGLGYTF; DNA: TGTGCCTGGAGTGTACGGGGGCTTGGCTACACCTTC
V: TRBV12-3/TRBV12-4; D: NA; size: NA; J: TRBJ1-2; CDR3: CASTLAATYGYTF; DNA: TGTGCCAGCACCTTGGCAGCGACCTATGGCTACACCTTC
V: TRBV19; D: NA; size: NA; J: TRBJ1-6; CDR3: CASSIGLNSPLHF; DNA: TGTGCCAGTAGTATCGGACTGAATTCACCCCTCCACTTT
V: TRBV6-5; D: TRBD1; size: NA; J: TRBJ2-3; CDR3: CASRDRGGTDTQYF; DNA: TGTGCCAGCAGAGACAGGGGTGGTACAGATACGCAGTATTTT
V: TRBV5-6; D: NA; size: NA; J: TRBJ1-3; CDR3: CASSIMGNTIYF; DNA: TGTGCCAGCAGCATAATGGGAAACACCATATATTTT
V: TRBV7-2; D: NA; size: NA; J: TRBJ1-1; CDR3: CASSLEGHTEAFF; DNA: TGTGCCAGCAGCTTAGAGGGGCACACTGAAGCTTTCTTT
V: TRBV7-2; D: NA; size: NA; J: TRBJ1-2; CDR3: CASSLAAGPSYGYTF; DNA: TGTGCCAGCAGCTTAGCGGCCGGGCCTAGCTATGGCTACACCTTC
V: TRBV9; D: NA; size: NA; J: TRBJ2-1; CDR3: CASSQGGSYNEQFF; DNA: TGTGCCAGCAGCCAAGGAGGCTCCTACAATGAGCAGTTCTTC